The entry below describes one TCR beta chain. The antigen is not known. Each TCR beta library was made by quantitative 5'-RACE that incorporated molecular barcodes. One entry per CDR3 protein results from TCRdb running MiXCR on the 5' RACE reads. The repertoire has 250,000 to 350,000 distinct CDR3 sequences, less than 25% of them found once; the top ten carry under 4%. The sample belongs to a study of CD8 T cells in ankylosing spondylitis. Findings and limits, study-wide: Typical of ankylosing spondylitis blood, it appeared, was a TCR beta motif of fewer than ten highly homologous variants. Reportedly, matched ankylosing spondylitis synovial fluid was significantly enriched for disease-linked clones. Disease-linked clones bore a CD8+ phenotype and were relatively rare in peripheral blood.

V was trimmed by 4 bases and J by 4 bases, leaving 14 bases between them. Germline values: CDR1 SGDLS, CDR2 YYNGEE. The CDR3 has 14 amino acids. This chain joins TRBV9 and TRBJ1-1; D call uncertain. This clonotype was obtained from a female donor with ankylosing spondylitis or in good health (not recorded which). Material: blood, either unsorted or a sorted T cell fraction (not recorded which). For the CDR3, the DNA is TGTGCCAGCAGCCCTGTGAGCGAGGGCACTGAAGCTTTCTTT. Residues: CASSPVSEGTEAFF.